The clone carrying this T cell receptor (beta chain) was seen a handful of times. The antigen is undetermined. V was trimmed by 1 base and J by 1 base, leaving 10 bases between them. Germline V gene lookup returns CDR1 MGHRA and CDR2 YSYEKL. This CDR3 has 15 amino acids. The record originates from a study of graft-versus-host responses after intestinal transplantation. Study context: Every one of the recipients received anti-thymocyte globulin induction and afterwards took tacrolimus and steroids for around 3 years.

Intraepithelial and lamina propria lymphocytes were released after the graft tissue was processed. Study results and caveats: Marrow from the recipient contained GvH clones, some of which had appeared first in ileum or blood. Early post-transplant HvG declines showed an association with peak circulating GvH clone levels.

The table came from immunoSEQ multiplex PCR; TCRdb's copy has only in-frame clones and leaves some out. The sample carries fewer than 20,000 clones, around 69% recorded once. The clonotype was recovered from a human patient who received an intestinal transplant, so some T cells may come from the graft donor. This sequence joins TRBV4-1 and TRBJ1-1; possible D gene TRBD1, 5 bases. This specimen was ileum tissue, taken 14 days after transplant. Here the CDR3 reads CASSQGTDKNTEAFF. Here the CDR3 DNA reads TGCGCCAGCAGCCAAGGGACGGACAAGAACACTGAAGCTTTCTTT.